The 20 T cell receptor beta chains presented below share a single source sample, sequenced in a study of blood T cell repertoires in COVID-19. TCRdb's copy holds only in-frame clones and misses some; the assay was immunoSEQ multiplex PCR. The data hold around 65,000 clones, with 70% to 90% observed a single time. Specimen: peripheral blood. All receptors come from a human donor in a cohort sampled during active COVID-19.

The rearrangement links TRBV5-1 to TRBJ1-2; 9 bases map to TRBD1. The V segment lost 9 bases and the J segment 4 bases; nucleotides outside the gene matches: 10. CDR1 and CDR2 from the germline V gene are SGHRS and YFSETQ. CDR3 length: 14 amino acids. CDR3 protein: CATSTGGSGYGYTF. For the CDR3, the DNA is TGCGCCACTTCTACAGGGGGCAGTGGCTATGGCTACACCTTC.

This chain joins TRBV27 and TRBJ1-1; 9 bases agree with TRBD1. V lost 5 bases, J lost 3 bases, and 4 bases stayed unmatched. CDR1 and CDR2 (germline): MNHEY, SMNVEV (reference sequence). The CDR3 consists of 14 residues. CDR3 bases: TGTGCCAGCAGTAACAGGGGGCATTACACTGAAGCTTTCTTT. Its protein is CASSNRGHYTEAFF.

The CDR3 protein is CASSKFVQGSTSNNSPLHF. CDR3 coding DNA: TGTGCCAGCAGCAAATTCGTACAGGGGTCGACTAGTAATAATTCACCCCTCCACTTT. The rearrangement uses TRBV3-1 (or the pseudogene TRBV3-2) and TRBJ1-6, with 7 nucleotides matching TRBD1. CDR1 is LGHDT, CDR2 YNNKEL, per germline (reference sequence). This CDR3 has 19 amino acids. Trimming at V came to 5 bases and at J to 5 bases, leaving 18 bases not matched to a gene.

This clone was detected once. The chain uses TRBV15 and TRBJ2-3; D ambiguous. V shed 5 bases and J shed 3 bases, with 12 bases lying between them. CDR1 and CDR2 from the germline V gene are LNHNV and YYDKDF (reference sequence). The CDR3 runs to 14 residues. Here the CDR3 DNA reads TGTGCCACCAGCCGCCAGATCGGGACAGATACGCAGTATTTT. It encodes CATSRQIGTDTQYF.

The genes are TRBV4-3 and TRBJ2-7; TRBD2 is a possible D gene (5 bases). Germline CDR1 reads LGHNA; CDR2 reads YSLEER. The CDR3 runs to 15 residues. V lost 0 bases and J lost 4, with 13 bases in between. CDR3 coding DNA: TGCGCCAGCAGCCAAGATAGGAGACTACTGTACGAGCAGTACTTC. The encoded protein is CASSQDRRLLYEQYF.

The chain uses TRBV5-5 and TRBJ2-7, with TRBD2 matching over 12 bases. J was trimmed by 11 bases and V by 3 bases; bases with no gene match: 18. The germline V gene encodes CDR1 SGHKS and CDR2 YYEKEE (reference sequence). CDR3 size: 17 residues. This CDR3 reads CASSSTLPRTSGTGEYF. In DNA, the CDR3 is TGTGCCAGCAGCTCCACCTTACCCCGGACTAGCGGGACTGGCGAGTACTTC.

The chain joins TRBV27 to TRBJ1-2, with 9 bases lining up with TRBD1. Germline lookup yields CDR1 MNHEY and CDR2 SMNVEV (reference sequence). Unmatched junction bases numbered 4, after V lost 5 bases and J lost 0 bases. This CDR3 contains 15 residues. CDR3 in amino acids: CASSPRQGANYGYTF. CDR3 DNA: TGTGCCAGCAGTCCGAGACAGGGGGCTAACTATGGCTACACCTTC.

This sequence joins TRBV27 and TRBJ2-7; TRBD2 is a possible D gene (6 bases). CDR1 and CDR2 from the germline V gene are MNHEY and SMNVEV (reference sequence). The CDR3 is made up of 17 amino acids. V lost 2 bases and J 1 base, leaving 18 bases between the germline ends. The CDR3 reads CASSLGGKGQSSYEQYF. The CDR3 DNA reads TGTGCCAGCAGTTTAGGGGGGAAGGGGCAATCTTCCTACGAGCAGTACTTC.

The gene calls are TRBV23-1 and TRBJ2-2; 11 bases agree with TRBD1. TRBV23-1 is annotated as an ORF whose role is uncertain. This CDR3 contains 16 residues. The J segment lost 4 bases and the V segment lost 8 bases, leaving 9 bases of the junction unmatched. CDR3 loop: CASVGDRGNFTGELFF. The CDR3 nucleotides read TGCGCCAGCGTCGGGGACAGGGGGAATTTCACCGGGGAGCTGTTTTTT.

This sequence joins TRBV27 and TRBJ1-2, with D possibly being TRBD1 (6 bases). This CDR3 is built from 14 residues. With 5 bases removed from V and 4 bases from J, the gap between germline ends came to 14 bases. Germline CDR1 MNHEY, CDR2 SMNVEV (reference sequence). The CDR3: CASSANGQTYGYTF. CDR3 sequence (DNA): TGTGCCAGCAGTGCCAACGGACAGACCTATGGCTACACCTTC.

The chain couples TRBV10-2 to TRBJ2-1; 9 nucleotides align to TRBD1. CDR1 is WSHSY and CDR2 is SAAADI in the germline V gene. The CDR3 spans 14 residues. V shed 8 bases, J shed 3 bases, and the junction held 5 bases outside the gene matches. In nucleotides, the CDR3 is TGCGCCAGCGGCGGGACAGGGCTCTACAATGAGCAGTTCTTC. This gives the protein CASGGTGLYNEQFF.

This clone was observed once. The chain carries TRBV27 and TRBJ2-1, with a weak D call TRBD2 (5 bases). The CDR3 has 15 residues. The germline V gene encodes CDR1 MNHEY and CDR2 SMNVEV (reference sequence). V was trimmed by 6 bases and J by 6 bases, leaving 18 bases between them. Written as DNA, the CDR3 is TGTGCCAGCAGACTTCAGACCCCCGGGGTCAATGAGCAGTTCTTC. Translated: CASRLQTPGVNEQFF.

In its sample, this clone was seen a few times. The rearrangement uses TRBV25-1 and TRBJ2-7; 8 bases match TRBD1. V shed 6 bases, J shed 3 bases, and the junction held 7 bases outside the gene matches. This CDR3 is built from 14 residues. Per the germline V gene, CDR1 is MGHDK and CDR2 is SYGVNS. For the CDR3, the DNA is TGTGCCAGCAGGGCCGGGACAGGAGGCTACGAGCAGTACTTC. Its protein product is CASRAGTGGYEQYF.

The chain carries TRBV5-1 and TRBJ2-5; TRBD2 agrees at 9 bases. CDR3 length: 16 amino acids. Trimming cost V 0 bases and J 1 base; bases outside gene matches: 4. Germline V CDR1 and CDR2: SGHRS, YFSETQ. The DNA for the CDR3 is TGCGCCAGCAGCTTGGGTGCTAGCGGGATCCAAGAGACCCAGTACTTC. Its translation is CASSLGASGIQETQYF.

The chain couples TRBV28 to TRBJ1-6; TRBD1 matches at 7 bases. Losses at the gene ends were 8 bases for V and 10 bases for J; bases not matched to a gene: 11. Germline CDR1 reads MDHEN; CDR2 reads SYDVKM. The CDR3 length is 14 residues. The CDR3 sequence is CASLRGTESSPLHF. In nucleotides, the CDR3 is TGTGCCAGCCTCCGGGGGACAGAAAGCTCACCCCTCCACTTT.

V is TRBV16 and J is TRBJ2-1, with 10 nucleotides matching TRBD1. CDR3 size: 15 residues. Germline CDR1 is KGHSY and CDR2 is FQNENV. J gave up 4 bases and V 4 bases, and 4 bases lay outside the gene matches. The CDR3 region is CASSPRDRGYNEQFF. CDR3 bases: TGTGCCAGCAGCCCCCGGGACAGGGGATACAATGAGCAGTTCTTC.

This chain uses TRBV11-3 with TRBJ1-6, with TRBD1 identical over 7 bases. Per germline, CDR1 SGHNT and CDR2 YENEEA. The CDR3 is made up of 16 amino acids. V lost 0 bases and J lost 10; bases outside the gene matches: 9. CDR3 coding DNA: TGTGCCAGCAGCTTAGAGGGCGACAGGGAAGGGTCACCCCTCCACTTT. This translates into CASSLEGDREGSPLHF.

This chain joins TRBV18 and TRBJ1-2, with unresolved D. Germline V CDR1 and CDR2: KGHSH, LQKENI. The V end lost 1 base, the J end lost 6 bases, and 12 bases lay between the germline ends. The length of the CDR3 is 14 residues. The DNA of the CDR3 is TGTGCCAGCTCACCACAGAGGGTAGCGAATGGCTACACCTTC. This translates into CASSPQRVANGYTF.

The chain recombines TRBV5-1 with TRBJ2-7; D gene unclear. The CDR3 totals 13 residues. Germline CDR1 reads SGHRS; CDR2 reads YFSETQ. V lost 0 bases to trimming and J lost 5 bases, with 9 bases between them. CDR3 loop: CASSLAGSNEQYF. The CDR3 nucleotides are TGCGCCAGCAGCTTGGCCGGGTCAAACGAGCAGTACTTC. Using reference TRBV5-1 and TRBJ2-7 for the parts outside the CDR3, the full variable domain is KAGVTQTPRYLIKTRGQQVTLSCSPISGHRSVSWYQQTPGQGLQFLFEYFSETQRNKGNFPGRFSGRQFSNSRSEMNVSTLELGDSALYLCASSLAGSNEQYFGPGTRLTVT.

J is TRBJ1-5 and V is TRBV5-1; tentative D call: TRBD1 (6 bases). CDR1 SGHRS and CDR2 YFSETQ come from the germline V gene. CDR3 length: 15 residues. V was pared by 4 bases and J by 4 bases, with 15 bases between. The CDR3 reads CASSPEGGLNQPQHF. CDR3 bases: TGCGCCAGCAGCCCGGAAGGGGGACTAAATCAGCCCCAGCATTTT.